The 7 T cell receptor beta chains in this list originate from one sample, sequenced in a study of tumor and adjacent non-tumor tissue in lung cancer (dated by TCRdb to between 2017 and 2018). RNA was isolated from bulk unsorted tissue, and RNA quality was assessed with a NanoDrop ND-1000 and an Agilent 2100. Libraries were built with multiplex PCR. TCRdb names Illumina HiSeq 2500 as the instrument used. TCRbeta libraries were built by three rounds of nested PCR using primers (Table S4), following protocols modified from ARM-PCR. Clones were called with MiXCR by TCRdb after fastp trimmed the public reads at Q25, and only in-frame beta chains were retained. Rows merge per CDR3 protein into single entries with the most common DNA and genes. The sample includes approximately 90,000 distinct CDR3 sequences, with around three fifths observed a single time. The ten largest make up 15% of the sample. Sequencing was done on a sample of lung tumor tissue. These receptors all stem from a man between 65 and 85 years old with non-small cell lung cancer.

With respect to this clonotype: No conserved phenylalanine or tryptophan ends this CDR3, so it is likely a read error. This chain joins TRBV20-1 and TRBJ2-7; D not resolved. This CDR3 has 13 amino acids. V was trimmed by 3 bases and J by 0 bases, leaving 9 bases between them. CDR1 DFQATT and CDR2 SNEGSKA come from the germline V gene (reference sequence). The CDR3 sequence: CSARAAASYEQYL. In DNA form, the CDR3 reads TGCAGTGCTAGGGCCGCGGCCTCCTACGAGCAGTACTTA.

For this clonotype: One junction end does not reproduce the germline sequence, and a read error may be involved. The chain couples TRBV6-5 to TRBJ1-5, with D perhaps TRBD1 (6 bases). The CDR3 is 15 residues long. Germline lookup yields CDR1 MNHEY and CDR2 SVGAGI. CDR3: CASQRGQSLNQPQHF. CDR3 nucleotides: TGTGCCAGTCAAAGAGGACAGAGTCTCAATCAGCCCCAACATTTT.

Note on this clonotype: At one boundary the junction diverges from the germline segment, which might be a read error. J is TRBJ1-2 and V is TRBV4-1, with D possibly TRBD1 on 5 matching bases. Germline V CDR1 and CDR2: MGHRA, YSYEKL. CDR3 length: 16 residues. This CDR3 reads CASCHTRDRGGYGYTF. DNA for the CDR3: TGCGCCAGCTGCCATACCCGGGATAGGGGTGGATATGGCTACACCTTC.

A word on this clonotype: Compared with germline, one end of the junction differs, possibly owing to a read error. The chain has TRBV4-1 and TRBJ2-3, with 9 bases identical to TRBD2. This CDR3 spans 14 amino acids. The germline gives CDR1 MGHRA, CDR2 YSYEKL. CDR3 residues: CASSLGLAGDTQYF. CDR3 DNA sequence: TGCGCCAGCAGCCTAGGCTTAGCGGGAGATACGCAATATTTT.

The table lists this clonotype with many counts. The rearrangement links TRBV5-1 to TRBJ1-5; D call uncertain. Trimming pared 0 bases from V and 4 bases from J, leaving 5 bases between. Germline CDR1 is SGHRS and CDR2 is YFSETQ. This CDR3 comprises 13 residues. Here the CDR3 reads CASSLVGNQPQHF. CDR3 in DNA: TGCGCCAGCAGCTTGGTAGGGAATCAGCCCCAGCATTTT.

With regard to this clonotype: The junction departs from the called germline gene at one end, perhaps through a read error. The CDR3, as DNA: TGTACCAGCTGTGAGGACGACAGGGGACGCACCTTC. Protein product: CTSCEDDRGRTF. The genes are TRBV6-1 and TRBJ1-2; the match to TRBD1 covers 8 bases. This CDR3 is built from 12 residues. Germline V gene data show CDR1 as MNHNS and CDR2 as SASEGT.

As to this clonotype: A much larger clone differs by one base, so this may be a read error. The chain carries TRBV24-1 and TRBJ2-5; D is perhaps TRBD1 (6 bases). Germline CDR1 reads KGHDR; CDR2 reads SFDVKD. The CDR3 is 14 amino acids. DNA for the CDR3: TGTACCACCAGTCATGGACAGTACCAAGAGACCCAGTACTTC. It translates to CTTSHGQYQETQYF.